A selection of T cell receptor beta chains follows, all from one sample in a study of CD8 T cells in ankylosing spondylitis. A single record per CDR3 protein comes from TCRdb applying MiXCR to the 5' RACE reads. The sample lists approximately 180,000 distinct CDR3 sequences, over 15% occurring once. The sample comprised blood, either unsorted or a sorted T cell fraction (not recorded which). The receptor source for this set is a male donor aged 10-35 years with ankylosing spondylitis or in good health (not recorded which). The CDR3 runs from the conserved cysteine through the conserved F or W. A D gene is named only where the DNA matches it firmly. Clone size is not always given. Where it is, it says once, few, many or a class for expanded clones.

j_call | cdr3_length | clone_size | v_call | d_call | cdr3_aa | cdr3_nt
TRBJ2-1 | 18 | many | TRBV5-1 | - | CASSLRGGVRGRYNEQFF | TGCGCCAGCAGCTTGAGGGGGGGAGTCCGCGGGAGATACAATGAGCAGTTCTTC
TRBJ2-3 | 13 | many | TRBV7-9 | - | CASSLSGSDTQYF | TGTGCCAGCAGCTTATCAGGGTCAGATACGCAGTATTTT
TRBJ2-1 | 13 | many | TRBV24-1 | TRBD2 | CATRKAGVDEQFF | TGTGCCACCAGGAAGGCGGGAGTGGATGAGCAGTTCTTC
TRBJ2-1 | 14 | few | TRBV4-3 | - | CASRQEVSQGEQFF | TGCGCCAGCAGACAAGAGGTCTCGCAAGGTGAGCAGTTCTTC
TRBJ1-1 | 13 | many | TRBV2 | - | CASSGGWDTEAFF | TGTGCCAGCAGTGGGGGTTGGGATACTGAAGCTTTCTTT
TRBJ2-3 | 15 | - | TRBV5-1 | - | CASSLNGDRTDTQYF | TGCGCCAGCAGCTTAAACGGGGACCGCACAGATACGCAGTATTTT
TRBJ2-4 | 14 | many | TRBV6-5 | - | CASTESQGKNIQYF | TGTGCCAGCACCGAAAGCCAGGGTAAAAACATTCAGTACTTC
TRBJ2-2 | 16 | many | TRBV4-3 | - | CASSQDDLANTGELFF | TGCGCCAGCAGCCAAGACGACCTAGCGAACACCGGGGAGCTGTTTTTT
TRBJ2-1 | 13 | - | TRBV7-9 | TRBD1 | CASSANRGYEQFF | TGTGCCAGCAGCGCAAACAGGGGGTATGAGCAGTTCTTC
TRBJ2-6 | 20 | many | TRBV7-8 | - | CASRPTPIGGRVSGANVLTF | TGTGCCAGCAGACCTACCCCCATAGGGGGTAGGGTCTCTGGGGCCAACGTCCTGACTTTC
TRBJ1-1 | 15 | many | TRBV12-3/TRBV12-4 | - | CASRGGGSVNTEAFF | TGTGCCAGCAGAGGGGGGGGCTCGGTGAACACTGAAGCTTTCTTT
TRBJ2-1 | 13 | many | TRBV7-9 | - | CASSLVDYNEQFF | TGTGCCAGCAGCTTAGTGGACTACAATGAGCAGTTCTTC
TRBJ1-2 | 13 | many | TRBV19 | - | CASSIGQSYGYTF | TGTGCCAGTAGTATAGGACAGAGCTATGGCTACACCTTC
TRBJ2-1 | 14 | many | TRBV27 | TRBD2 | CASSSGWLAGPQFF | TGTGCCAGCAGTTCGGGGTGGCTAGCGGGGCCCCAGTTCTTC
TRBJ2-1 | 12 | many | TRBV24-1 | TRBD2 | CATIRSGGGQFF | TGTGCCACGATCCGCTCCGGCGGGGGGCAGTTCTTC
TRBJ1-1 | 14 | - | TRBV7-8 | - | CASSWGTGNTEAFF | TGTGCCAGCAGCTGGGGGACGGGGAACACTGAAGCTTTCTTT
TRBJ2-1 | 13 | many | TRBV5-1 | - | CASSTGTPREQFF | TGCGCCAGCAGCACTGGGACTCCCCGTGAGCAGTTCTTC
TRBJ2-1 | 15 | many | TRBV5-1 | - | CASSKEVGLYNEQFF | TGCGCCAGCAGTAAGGAGGTGGGACTCTACAATGAGCAGTTCTTC
TRBJ2-3 | 13 | - | TRBV29-1 | TRBD2 | CSVAGLVFATQYF | TGCAGCGTCGCGGGACTAGTCTTCGCTACGCAGTATTTT
TRBJ2-7 | 14 | many | TRBV9 | - | CASSGRLESYEQYF | TGTGCCAGCAGCGGCCGGTTGGAATCCTACGAGCAGTACTTC